The source of this T cell receptor (beta chain) is a study of blood T cell repertoires in COVID-19. Per the germline V gene, CDR1 is SGHTA and CDR2 is FQGNSA. V was shortened by 2 bases and J by 3 bases, with 10 bases between the two germline ends. There are 15 residues in the CDR3. As handled by the study authors: Amplification with reference gene primers provided the estimates of nucleated cell counts. Measured with immunoSEQ multiplex PCR; TCRdb has only the in-frame clones, and not every one. V, J and clone size derive from that table, while D and trimming were established from the DNA sequence. The data contain some 100,000 clones, 80% to 90% of them singletons.

The chain recombines TRBV7-2 with TRBJ2-2; D gene ambiguous. This clonotype was obtained from an elderly woman with active or convalescent COVID-19. Sequenced: peripheral blood. This CDR3 is CASSLRSVYTGELFF. The CDR3 nucleotides are TGTGCCAGCAGCTTACGTTCCGTGTACACCGGGGAGCTGTTTTTT.